This is a list of T cell receptor beta chains from one sample in a study of cytomegalovirus exposure and HLA in healthy donors. Generated by immunoSEQ multiplex PCR, the TCRdb table keeps only in-frame clones and is missing some. The top ten clones hold roughly 2.6% of a sample with about 86,000 clones, around 78% of them seen once. The material sequenced was PBMCs. The source of these receptors is a male donor in good health and CMV-seropositive. CDR3s include the opening cysteine and the closing phenylalanine or tryptophan. Each record gives: J gene, D gene, V gene, clone size, CDR3 protein, CDR3 DNA. D genes are given only for firm matches. Clone size is stated in some rows and not others, as once, few, many or a class when expanded.

>TRBJ2-7|TRBD2|TRBV28|once
CASSLRGVGREYEQYF
TGTGCCAGCAGTTTACGAGGCGTTGGGAGGGAGTACGAGCAGTACTTC
>TRBJ1-3|TRBD1|TRBV4-2|once
CASSQVQDRGNTIYF
TGTGCCAGCAGCCAAGTACAGGACAGGGGAAACACCATATATTTT
>TRBJ1-1|TRBD1|TRBV27|.
CASSTRQGGLNTEAFF
TGTGCCAGCAGTACGCGACAGGGCGGGTTGAACACTGAAGCTTTCTTT
>TRBJ1-1|.|TRBV18|.
CASSPRLSEAFF
TGTGCCAGCTCACCAAGACTCTCTGAAGCTTTCTTT
>TRBJ1-4|.|TRBV7-9|.
CASSPQRSNEKLFF
TGTGCCAGCAGCCCCCAGCGGTCTAATGAAAAACTGTTTTTT
>TRBJ2-5|.|TRBV5-1|.
CASSFSRETQYF
TGCGCCAGCAGCTTTAGTAGAGAGACCCAGTACTTC
>TRBJ2-2|TRBD2|TRBV13|.
CASSSPGLQTGELFF
TGTGCCAGCAGCTCCCCGGGACTACAAACCGGGGAGCTGTTTTTT
>TRBJ1-2|.|TRBV2|.
CASTPFIPYGYTF
TGTGCCAGCACCCCCTTTATCCCCTATGGCTACACCTTC
>TRBJ2-2|TRBD2|TRBV7-9|.
CASWRGTSGSRTGELFF
TGTGCCAGCTGGCGCGGGACTAGCGGGAGTCGGACCGGGGAGCTGTTTTTT
>TRBJ2-4|TRBD1|TRBV5-4|.
CASRSDRAKNIQYF
TGTGCCAGCAGATCGGACAGGGCCAAAAACATTCAGTACTTC
>TRBJ2-7|TRBD1|TRBV27|.
CASRTGFVSYEQYF
TGTGCCAGCAGGACAGGGTTTGTCTCCTACGAGCAGTACTTC
>TRBJ2-7|.|TRBV5-4|.
CASSYASYEQYF
TGTGCCAGCAGCTATGCGAGCTACGAGCAGTACTTC
>TRBJ2-7|TRBD2|TRBV9|.
CASSVRREWERFLEQYF
TGTGCCAGCAGCGTGCGGCGGGAGTGGGAAAGGTTCCTCGAGCAGTACTTC
>TRBJ1-4|TRBD1|TRBV10-3|.
CAARGQGFEKLFF
TGTGCCGCACGGGGACAGGGATTTGAAAAACTGTTTTTT
>TRBJ2-1|TRBD1|TRBV5-1|.
CASSQITQGYNEQFF
TGCGCCAGCAGCCAAATCACACAGGGGTACAATGAGCAGTTCTTC
>TRBJ1-1|TRBD1|TRBV5-6|.
CASSGKTGGMNTEAFF
TGTGCCAGCAGCGGAAAGACAGGGGGTATGAACACTGAAGCTTTCTTT